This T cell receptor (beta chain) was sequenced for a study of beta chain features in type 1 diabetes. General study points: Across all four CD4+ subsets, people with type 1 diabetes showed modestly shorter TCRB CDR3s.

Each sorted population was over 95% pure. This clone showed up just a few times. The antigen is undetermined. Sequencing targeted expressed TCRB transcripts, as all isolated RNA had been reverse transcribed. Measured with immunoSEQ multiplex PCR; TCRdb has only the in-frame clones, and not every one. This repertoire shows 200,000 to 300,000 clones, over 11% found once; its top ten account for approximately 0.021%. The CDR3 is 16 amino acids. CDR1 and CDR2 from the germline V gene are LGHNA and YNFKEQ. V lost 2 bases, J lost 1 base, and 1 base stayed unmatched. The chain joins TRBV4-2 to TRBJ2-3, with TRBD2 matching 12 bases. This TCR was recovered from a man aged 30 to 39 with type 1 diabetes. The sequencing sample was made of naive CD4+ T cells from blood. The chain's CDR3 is CASSQRLAGGTDTQYF. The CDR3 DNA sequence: TGTGCCAGCAGCCAACGACTAGCGGGGGGCACAGATACGCAGTATTTT.